The 8 T cell receptor beta chains listed next were all sequenced from one sample in a study of early T cells in non-severe SARS-CoV-2 infection. TCRdb re-called the 5' RACE reads through MiXCR, storing one row per CDR3 protein. The sample consists of 35,000 to 45,000 distinct CDR3 sequences, less than 6.5% of them appearing once. Specimen: whole blood, collected at baseline. These TCRs come from an adult who was a healthcare worker with PCR-confirmed SARS-CoV-2 infection or an uninfected control (not recorded which).

This clonotype appeared many times. V usage is TRBV10-3 and J usage is TRBJ1-2, with 7 bases matching TRBD1. The germline CDR1 and CDR2 sequences are ENHRY and SYGVKD. V trimming: 4 bases; J trimming: 4 bases; junction bases outside the gene matches: 6. The CDR3 has 14 residues. The CDR3 loop reads CAISAGTDGYGYTF. CDR3 nucleotide sequence: TGTGCCATCAGTGCTGGGACAGATGGCTATGGCTACACCTTC.

The table lists this clonotype with a few counts. The chain employs TRBV12-3 or TRBV12-4 and TRBJ2-3; D may be TRBD1 (6 bases). V was trimmed by 3 bases and J by 0 bases, leaving 7 bases between them. This CDR3 spans 14 amino acids. The CDR3 sequence is CASSFRGSTDTQYF. The DNA of the CDR3 is TGTGCCAGCAGTTTTAGGGGGAGCACAGATACGCAGTATTTT.

This clonotype appeared a few times. V gene TRBV6-1 combines with J gene TRBJ2-7, with D unclear. Germline V gene sequence: CDR1 MNHNS, CDR2 SASEGT. The CDR3 covers 13 residues. The V end lost 5 bases, the J end lost 3 bases, and 11 bases lay between the germline ends. The CDR3, as DNA: TGTGCCAGCAGTTCGGAACGAAACTACGAGCAGTACTTC. As protein: CASSSERNYEQYF.

The J gene is TRBJ2-3, the V gene TRBV12-3 or TRBV12-4, with 7 positions matching TRBD1. CDR3 length: 13 amino acids. V shed 5 bases and J 5 bases; nucleotides not matched to a gene: 4. The CDR3 reads CASSPRTGDTQYF. CDR3 DNA sequence: TGTGCCAGCAGTCCCCGGACAGGAGATACGCAGTATTTT.

This clonotype is termed medium-sized. The chain uses TRBV29-1 and TRBJ1-1; TRBD1 agrees at 10 bases. Germline V gene lookup returns CDR1 SQVTM and CDR2 ANQGSEA. The CDR3 is made up of 13 amino acids. Trimming at V came to 6 bases and at J to 4 bases, leaving 5 bases not matched to a gene. CDR3 bases: TGCAGCGTAAGGACAGGGGGTGGCACTGAAGCTTTCTTT. Translating gives CSVRTGGGTEAFF.

This clonotype occurred a few times. V gene TRBV30 combines with J gene TRBJ1-6, with D possibly TRBD1 on 6 matching bases. Germline values: CDR1 GTSNPN, CDR2 SVGIG (reference sequence). Trimming cost V 0 bases and J 3 bases, with 9 bases left between them. The CDR3 is made up of 15 amino acids. CDR3 amino acids: CAWSVQGLYNSPLHF. In DNA, the CDR3 is TGTGCCTGGAGTGTACAGGGCCTCTATAATTCACCCCTCCACTTT.

This clonotype showed up just a few times. The CDR3 DNA reads as TGTGCCAGCAGTTTAGCGCATAGGGGGGGCTACGAGCAGTACTTC. Translating gives CASSLAHRGGYEQYF. The chain combines TRBV12-3 or TRBV12-4 with TRBJ2-7, with D possibly TRBD2 on 7 matching bases. The length of the CDR3 is 15 residues. The V gene lost 0 bases and the J gene lost 3 bases, with 12 bases spanning the gap.

This clonotype was detected a few times. This sequence joins TRBV7-2 and TRBJ1-1, with D unresolved. Germline V gives CDR1 SGHTA, CDR2 FQGNSA. The germline V and J ends were trimmed by 1 base and 1 base, with 7 bases remaining between them. This CDR3 spans 14 amino acids. The CDR3: CASSLGPRNTEAFF. CDR3 DNA: TGTGCCAGCAGCTTAGGACCTAGGAACACTGAAGCTTTCTTT.